The entry below gives a single TCR delta chain sequence along with its context. Its antigen is as yet unknown. The template was reverse-transcribed extracted RNA. The CDR3 regions were amplified by multiplex PCR from V-gene primers to a constant-region primer. TCRdb reanalyzed the multiplex PCR reads using CATT. The data hold over 45,000 delta-chain clones, with less than 20% observed a single time. This CDR3 contains 16 residues. CDR1 TSWWSYY and CDR2 QGS come from the germline V gene. V gave up 2 bases and J gave up 0 bases; unmatched junction bases: 4. The sample comes from a study of Vδ1+ human thymocytes. Study-level points and caveats: In the thymus, TRG and TRD repertoires looked highly polyclonal with Gaussian CDR3 lengths.

The rearrangement joins TRDV1 to TRDJ1; 9 bases fit TRDD3. The source of this sequence is a boy in the first two years of life who had congenital heart surgery. Material for sequencing was Vdelta1+ gamma-delta thymocytes from the thymus. Subset indicated: FACS-sorted CD3+ TCRalphabeta- TCRVdelta1+ TCRVdelta2- thymocytes. The CDR3 DNA reads as TGTGCTCTTGGGGAAAGGTGGGGGATATACACCGATAAACTCATCTTT. Protein sequence: CALGERWGIYTDKLIF.